This T cell receptor beta chain derives from a study of T cells of healthy individuals. The CDR3 has 15 residues. CDR1 is SGHVS and CDR2 is FNYEAQ in the germline V gene. V was pared by 5 bases and J by 2 bases, with 13 bases between. This clonotype was counted ten times or more. TCRdb analysed the 5' RACE reads with MiXCR anew, one entry per CDR3 protein. The sample lists 75,000 to 95,000 distinct CDR3 sequences, about 5% seen once, with around 6.9% in the top ten. This clonotype was obtained from a female donor in good health. The rearrangement links TRBV7-6 to TRBJ2-1; TRBD1 is a possible D gene (6 bases). CDR3 DNA sequence: TGTGCCAGCAGCCCTCATAAGGGGGCCTACAATGAGCAGTTCTTC. This translates into CASSPHKGAYNEQFF. Looking up the rest from reference TRBV7-6 and TRBJ2-1 gives the full variable domain: GAGVSQSPRYKVTKRGQDVALRCDPISGHVSLYWYRQALGQGPEFLTYFNYEAQQDKSGLPNDRFSAERPEGSISTLTIQRTEQRDSAMYRCASSPHKGAYNEQFFGPGTRLTVL.